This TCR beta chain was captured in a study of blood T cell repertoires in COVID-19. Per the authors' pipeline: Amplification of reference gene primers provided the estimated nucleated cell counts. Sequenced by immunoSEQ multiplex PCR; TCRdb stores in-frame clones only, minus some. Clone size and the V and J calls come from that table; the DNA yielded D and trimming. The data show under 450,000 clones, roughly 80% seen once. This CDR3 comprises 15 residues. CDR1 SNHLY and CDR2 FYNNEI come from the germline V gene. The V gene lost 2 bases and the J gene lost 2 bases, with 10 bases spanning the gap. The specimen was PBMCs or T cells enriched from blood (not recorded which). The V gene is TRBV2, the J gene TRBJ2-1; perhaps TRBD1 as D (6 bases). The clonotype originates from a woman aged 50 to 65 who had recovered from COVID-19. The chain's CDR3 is CASSEFSGAYNEQFF. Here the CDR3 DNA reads TGTGCCAGCAGTGAATTTTCAGGGGCCTACAATGAGCAGTTCTTC.